These 22 T cell receptor beta chains came from one sample sequenced in a study of CD8+CD57+ T cells in acquired aplastic anemia. Profiling of TCR beta VDJ combinations and CDR3 sequences used genomic DNA as template. TCRdb re-analysed the reads in MiXCR, keeping a single row per CDR3 protein. The sample lists some 290,000 distinct CDR3 sequences, around 60% occurring once. Specimen: sorted CD4+, CD8+, or CD8+CD57+ T cells (not recorded which) from PBMCs. The receptors come from a human donor with severe aplastic anemia or a healthy control (not recorded which).

On this clonotype itself: A read error may explain this, as a much larger clone is one base away. The chain is built from TRBV6-2 or TRBV6-3 and TRBJ1-6; TRBD1 might be the D (6 bases). This CDR3 contains 18 residues. V was clipped by 2 bases and J by 8 bases, with 22 bases between them. CDR1 and CDR2 (germline): MNHEY, SVGEGT. The CDR3 loop is CASSYGPRTGRDDSPLHF. The CDR3 region has the DNA TGTGCCAGCAGTTACGGACCACGAACAGGGCGGGATGATTCACCCCTCCACTTT.

Worth noting for this clonotype: Given a much more abundant clone one base away, this may be a read error. The gene calls are TRBV5-1 and TRBJ2-5; D is ambiguous. Germline loops: CDR1 SGHRS, CDR2 YFSETQ. The CDR3 totals 13 residues. CDR3 nucleotides: TGCGCCAGCAAGGCAGGACCTCAAGAGACCCGGTACTTC. Amino acids: CASKAGPQETRYF.

In its sample, this clonotype was seen many times. This chain connects TRBV6-2 or TRBV6-3 to TRBJ2-2; unclear D gene. CDR1 MNHEY and CDR2 SVGEGT come from the germline V gene. V was pared by 4 bases and J by 1 base, with 7 bases between. The CDR3 is 14 amino acids. The CDR3 DNA sequence: TGTGCCAGCAGTTCACAGATGAACACCGGGGAGCTGTTTTTT. Residues: CASSSQMNTGELFF.

This clonotype was observed many times. The rearrangement links TRBV20-1 to TRBJ1-1, with 8 positions matching TRBD1. V lost 5 bases, J lost 0 bases, and 5 bases stayed unmatched. The germline gives CDR1 DFQATT, CDR2 SNEGSKA (reference sequence). This CDR3 spans 14 amino acids. CDR3 protein: CSAQDRALNTEAFF. In DNA, the CDR3 is TGCAGTGCTCAGGACAGGGCGTTGAACACTGAAGCTTTCTTT.

This clonotype is a singleton in its sample. The chain links TRBV2 to TRBJ2-7, with a tentative D call TRBD2 (5 bases). Trimming left V 6 bases short and J 0 bases short, with 6 bases between. The CDR3 is 12 residues long. From germline, CDR1 is SNHLY and CDR2 FYNNEI. The CDR3 DNA is TGTGCCAGCAGCGGGATCTCCTACGAGCAGTACTTC. This gives the protein CASSGISYEQYF. Full variable domain (outside the CDR3, taken from reference TRBV2 and TRBJ2-7): EPEVTQTPSHQVTQMGQEVILRCVPISNHLYFYWYRQILGQKVEFLVSFYNNEISEKSEIFDDQFSVERPDGSNFTLKIRSTKLEDSAMYFCASSGISYEQYFGPGTRLTVT.

The chain joins TRBV15 to TRBJ2-6; tentatively, D is TRBD1 (5 bases). V lost 3 bases to trimming and J lost 0 bases, with 6 bases between them. From germline, CDR1 is LNHNV and CDR2 YYDKDF (reference sequence). There are 15 residues in the CDR3. The CDR3 DNA sequence: TGTGCCACCAGCAGTGACAGCTCTGGGGCCAACGTCCTGACTTTC. Its translation: CATSSDSSGANVLTF.

J is TRBJ2-7 and V is TRBV29-1; D remains ambiguous. V was trimmed by 4 bases and J by 0 bases, leaving 10 bases between them. This CDR3 comprises 13 residues. CDR1 and CDR2 (germline): SQVTM, ANQGSEA. The CDR3: CSVGADGSYEQYF. DNA for the CDR3: TGCAGCGTTGGGGCGGACGGCTCCTACGAGCAGTACTTC.

J is TRBJ2-1 and V is TRBV29-1, with unresolved D. Germline-derived CDR1 and CDR2 are SQVTM and ANQGSEA. This CDR3 contains 12 residues. Trimming left V 7 bases short and J 4 bases short, with 11 bases between. CDR3 amino acids: CSGGGEYNEQFF. CDR3 coding DNA: TGCAGCGGAGGTGGGGAATACAATGAGCAGTTCTTC.

The gene calls are TRBV29-1 and TRBJ2-5; D gene unclear. Per the germline V gene, CDR1 is SQVTM and CDR2 is ANQGSEA. V lost 7 bases and J lost 5, with 11 bases in between. The CDR3 has 11 amino acids. The CDR3 nucleotides read TGCAGCGGTGCTTCCGGGGAGACCCAGTACTTC. The encoded protein is CSGASGETQYF. The full variable domain, in which reference TRBV29-1 and TRBJ2-5 provide the parts outside the CDR3, is SAVISQKPSRDICQRGTSLTIQCQVDSQVTMMFWYRQQPGQSLTLIATANQGSEATYESGFVIDKFPISRPNLTFSTLTVSNMSPEDSSIYLCSGASGETQYFGPGTRLLVL.

As concerns this clonotype: Germline is not matched at one junction end, which may reflect a read error. The genes are TRBV15 and TRBJ2-1; 9 bases fit TRBD2. CDR3 length: 15 amino acids. The germline V gene has CDR1 LNHNV and CDR2 YYDKDF (reference sequence). DNA for the CDR3: TGTGCCACCAGCAGAGGGCGGGAGGGCTACCATGAGCAGTTCTTC. Translation: CATSRGREGYHEQFF. Based on the CDR3 plus reference TRBV15 and TRBJ2-1, the full variable domain is DAMVIQNPRYQVTQFGKPVTLSCSQTLNHNVMYWYQQKSSQAPKLLFHYYDKDFNNEADTPDNFQSRRPNTSFCFLDIRSPGLGDTAMYLCATSRGREGYHEQFFGPGTRLTVL.

This clonotype showed up just a few times. A clone one base away is much larger, so this may be a read error. No conserved phenylalanine or tryptophan ends this CDR3, so it is likely a read error. The chain employs TRBV12-3 or TRBV12-4 and TRBJ1-5; 8 bases line up with TRBD1. This CDR3 comprises 14 residues. The junction had 6 bases not matched to a gene; V was cut back by 6 bases and J by 5 bases. Here the CDR3 DNA reads TGTGCCAGCAGATATGACAGGGGCGATCAGCCCCAGCATCTT. Its translation: CASRYDRGDQPQHL.

CDR3 coding DNA: TGTGCCAGCAGTCCACCGCCGGGACAAGGACTTCGGAACACTGAAGCTTTCTTT. The encoded protein is CASSPPPGQGLRNTEAFF. The chain has TRBV12-3 or TRBV12-4 and TRBJ1-1; TRBD1 is a possible D gene (6 bases). V lost 5 bases and J 1 base, leaving 23 bases between the germline ends. The CDR3 runs 18 residues.

A word on this clonotype: Relative to the germline gene, one junction end is altered; a read error may explain this. The gene calls are TRBV7-2 and TRBJ2-2, with TRBD1 matching over 7 bases. The CDR3 contains 16 residues. Germline V gene lookup returns CDR1 SGHTA and CDR2 FQGNSA. DNA of the CDR3: TGTGCCAGCAGCCCCGGACAGGTGAGGAACACCGGGGAGCTGTCTTTT. It yields the protein CASSPGQVRNTGELSF.

V is TRBV20-1 and J is TRBJ2-1; 11 bases are a match to TRBD2. J was trimmed by 3 bases and V by 6 bases; bases with no gene match: 4. Germline V gene data show CDR1 as DFQATT and CDR2 as SNEGSKA (reference sequence). The CDR3 covers 14 residues. The CDR3 DNA reads TGCAGTGCGACTAGCGGGAAGGGCTACAATGAGCAGTTCTTC. Residues: CSATSGKGYNEQFF.

The chain uses TRBV5-6 and TRBJ1-2; D call uncertain. V lost 0 bases and J lost 4, with 7 bases in between. Germline lookup yields CDR1 SGHDT and CDR2 YYEEEE. The CDR3 runs to 13 residues. CDR3 in amino acids: CASSLGAFYGYTF. Here the CDR3 DNA reads TGTGCCAGCAGCTTGGGCGCGTTCTATGGCTACACCTTC.

This chain uses TRBV15 with TRBJ1-3; tentatively, D is TRBD1 (6 bases). The V end lost 1 base, the J end lost 2 bases, and 9 bases lay between the germline ends. Germline V CDR1 and CDR2: LNHNV, YYDKDF (reference sequence). This CDR3 has 15 residues. The CDR3 DNA sequence: TGTGCCACCAGCAGAGCCCAGGGGACTGGAAACACCATATATTTT. It encodes CATSRAQGTGNTIYF.

The chain recombines TRBV20-1 with TRBJ1-1; D ambiguous. V was pared by 0 bases and J by 10 bases, with 9 bases between. CDR1 is DFQATT and CDR2 is SNEGSKA in the germline V gene (reference sequence). CDR3 length equals 11 residues. CDR3 residues: CSAREVMVAFF. In nucleotides, the CDR3 is TGCAGTGCTAGAGAGGTCATGGTAGCTTTCTTT.

CDR3 sequence reads: CASSVRGLYEQYF. CDR3 DNA sequence: TGTGCCAGCAGCGTTAGGGGGCTCTACGAGCAGTACTTC. The chain recombines TRBV5-8 with TRBJ2-7, with 7 nucleotides matching TRBD1. Unmatched junction bases numbered 4, after V lost 4 bases and J lost 3 bases. The CDR3 sequence is 13 residues long. CDR1 is SGHTS and CDR2 is YDEGEE in the germline V gene.

The chain has TRBV7-2 and TRBJ2-3; D call uncertain. The V and J ends lost 2 bases and 4 bases respectively, with 4 bases between them. The CDR3 is 12 residues long. CDR1 is SGHTA and CDR2 is FQGNSA in the germline V gene. CDR3 sequence (DNA): TGTGCCAGCAGCTTATTTTCAGATACGCAGTATTTT. Its protein product is CASSLFSDTQYF.

The V call is TRBV6-1, the J call TRBJ2-1, with 9 bases matching TRBD2. V lost 6 bases to trimming and J lost 0 bases; unmatched junction nucleotides: 15. Germline CDR1 MNHNS, CDR2 SASEGT. The CDR3 is 19 residues long. CDR3 protein: CASSASGTSQKSSYNEQFF. The CDR3 DNA follows: TGTGCCAGCAGCGCCTCCGGGACTAGCCAAAAGAGCTCCTACAATGAGCAGTTCTTC.

The V gene is TRBV3-1, the J gene TRBJ2-3; 11 nucleotides match TRBD2. The germline gives CDR1 LGHDT, CDR2 YNNKEL (reference sequence). This CDR3 comprises 16 residues. J lost 2 bases, V lost 2 bases, and 3 bases had no gene match. CDR3 residues: CASSQIAGGFTDTQYF. The CDR3, as DNA: TGTGCCAGCAGCCAAATAGCGGGGGGGTTCACAGATACGCAGTATTTT.

This clonotype came up many times. The chain carries TRBV9 and TRBJ1-5; maybe TRBD1 (5 bases). Trimming stripped 0 bases from V and 4 bases from J, with 8 bases between. The CDR3 sequence is 14 residues long. The germline V gene encodes CDR1 SGDLS and CDR2 YYNGEE. As DNA, the CDR3 is TGTGCCAGCAGCGTAGAAGCAGGGAATCAGCCCCAGCATTTT. Its protein is CASSVEAGNQPQHF.